This entry is about one T cell receptor beta chain. Its antigen is unidentified. The data are from a study of T cell responses to AZD1222 COVID-19 vaccine. The germline gives CDR1 LNHDA, CDR2 SQIVND (reference sequence). The CDR3 totals 18 residues. V was clipped by 5 bases and J by 5 bases; unmatched bases: 16. Study conclusions and caveats: Close to half of all spike-specific TCRs reportedly target regions of the variants that are unmutated. Seropositive at baseline were only a handful of AZD1222 recipients.

TCRdb keeps only in-frame clones here, not all; method: immunoSEQ multiplex PCR. This table holds 90,000 to 120,000 clones, more than 75% found once. This chain uses TRBV19 with TRBJ1-5; TRBD1 matches 9 bases. This sequence was found in an adult in good health. Sequenced material: peripheral blood, taken on day 0 of AZD1222 vaccination. The CDR3 region has the DNA TGTGCCAGTAGTTCCGGGACAGGGCCTTCTCCGGGGGATCAGCCCCAGCATTTT. This sequence encodes CASSSGTGPSPGDQPQHF.